This T cell receptor beta chain appears in the sequencing data of a study of blood T cell repertoires in COVID-19 (TCRdb year 2020). Regarding the complete study: Samples from collaborators originated in the United States, Italy and Spain and spanned both the acute and convalescent phases of COVID-19. The prospective study material was composed of cDNA or gDNA derived from T cells, B-cell-depleted T cells, or PBMCs. Where available, HLA class I and class II types were obtained from metadata supplied by the sample provider rather than from assay-based typing. A de-identified subject ID, COVID-19 status, age in years and sex were almost always included in the sample metadata. Samples came from the ongoing ImmuneRACE study (first 160 participants) plus 1,254 subjects from 6 global collaborators. The dataset comprised deeply sampled blood TCRbeta repertoires from subjects exposed to, actively infected with, or recovered from COVID-19. A freely available public database, intended as a resource for researchers studying the immune response to SARS-CoV-2, is where the repertoires were released.

Each collaborating institution followed its own protocols to collect whole blood in K2EDTA tubes. For TCRbeta analysis, collaborators shipped samples in one of three forms: frozen whole blood, isolated PBMCs, or DNA extracted from either of those sample types. CDR1 and CDR2 (SGHRS, YFSETQ) derive from the germline V gene. The cysteine opens and the phenylalanine closes a CDR3 of 13 amino acids. The CDR3 DNA has 39 bases and is translated from base 1. Trimming removed 0 bases from V and 3 bases from J, leaving 5 bases between the germline ends. TCRbeta CDR3 regions were amplified from genomic DNA using the immunoSEQ Assay, a bias-controlled multiplex PCR. The study's own analysis went as follows. The number of nucleated cells in each sample was estimated by amplification of reference gene primers within the assay. To quantify the absolute abundance of each unique TCRbeta CDR3 rearrangement, sequence reads were collapsed and filtered. For each sample, productive Simpson clonality was calculated as the square root of Simpson's diversity index across productive rearrangements. As stored in TCRdb, this immuneACCESS dataset retains in-frame rearrangements with V and J assigned. A fraction of the clones does not appear; measured against another copy, unresolved V genes explain less than half of the discrepancy, and the remainder lacks a known reason. V and J calls and clone size come straight from that table; D and trimming were deduced from the DNA. For this sample the table gives roughly 190,000 clones, of which roughly 85% were detected only once. The top ten constitute 6.5% to 9% of the sample.

Broader findings and caveats from the paper: Clinical and demographic metadata were provided uncurated, with the amount varying by source and participant.

Remarks on this clone: Its recognized antigen is unknown. No base qualities exist here, and no much larger clone lies one base off it.

The V and J segments used are TRBV5-1 and TRBJ2-3, with no confident D gene call. Specimen: peripheral blood. The clonotype was recovered from a woman aged 55 to 70 with acute or convalescent COVID-19. The CDR3 loop reads CASSLGLTDTQYF. The base sequence is TGCGCCAGCAGCTTGGGGCTGACAGATACGCAGTATTTT.